This TCR beta chain was sequenced for a study of cytomegalovirus exposure and HLA in healthy donors. The PCR contained 60 Vbeta and 13 Jbeta primers. Sequencing used immunoSEQ multiplex PCR; TCRdb keeps in-frame clones, though not all of them. The sample shows some 150,000 clones, 80% to 85% of them seen only once. The length of the CDR3 is 17 residues. Germline CDR1 reads SGHAT; CDR2 reads FQNNGV. V shed 3 bases, J shed 5 bases, and the junction held 8 bases outside the gene matches. This clone was seen a handful of times. The TCR comes from a woman in her twenties or thirties in good health and CMV-seronegative. The specimen was PBMCs. The rearrangement joins TRBV11-2 to TRBJ2-1; 12 bases align to TRBD2. The CDR3 sequence: CASSFSLAGGRDNEQFF. CDR3 DNA: TGTGCCAGCAGCTTTTCACTAGCGGGAGGACGGGACAATGAGCAGTTCTTC. Combining the CDR3 with reference TRBV11-2 and TRBJ2-1 gives the whole variable domain EAGVAQSPRYKIIEKRQSVAFWCNPISGHATLYWYQQILGQGPKLLIQFQNNGVVDDSQLPKDRFSAERLKGVDSTLKIQPAKLEDSAVYLCASSFSLAGGRDNEQFFGPGTRLTVL.